This TCR beta chain was captured in a study of T cell repertoires in cytomegalovirus infection. General study results and limits: Ex vivo responses were dominated by HLA-C-restricted CMV-specific TCR beta clonotypes. Using cumulative public TCR beta family frequency, the authors identified those who carried CMV together with the relevant HLA.

TCRdb analysed the reads with MiXCR anew, one entry per CDR3 protein. The data hold around 530,000 distinct CDR3 sequences, with 26% observed a single time. This clonotype was found a few times. Antigen: not known. In germline, CDR1 is SNHLY, CDR2 FYNNEI. With V trimmed by 4 bases and J by 6 bases, 13 bases remained unmatched. CDR3 length: 18 amino acids. This chain links TRBV2 with TRBJ2-3; 13 nucleotides agree with TRBD2. The sequence was obtained from a human donor in good health (CMV status not recorded). Some clones in this sample may be carry-over from other donors' samples. The sample comprised PBMCs. In DNA, the CDR3 is TGTGCCAGCAGTGTTGGACTAGCGGGAGCCTTAAAGAGGGATACGCAGTATTTT. Amino acids: CASSVGLAGALKRDTQYF.